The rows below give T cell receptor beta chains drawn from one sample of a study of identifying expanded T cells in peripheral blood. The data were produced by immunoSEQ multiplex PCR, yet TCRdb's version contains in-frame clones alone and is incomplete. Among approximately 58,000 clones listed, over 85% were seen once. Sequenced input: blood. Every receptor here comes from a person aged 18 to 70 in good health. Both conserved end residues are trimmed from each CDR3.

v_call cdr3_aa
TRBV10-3 AISGGYGYT
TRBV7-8 ASSRKMGLGNQPQH
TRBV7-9 ASSFINYGYT
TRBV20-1 SAVRESGYT
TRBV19 ASSGTGGLGSNQPQH
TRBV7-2 ASSFGIITYEQY
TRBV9 ASSVVLDRENIQY
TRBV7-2 ASSLRQGLEAF
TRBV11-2 ASSLLGRLAGASEQY
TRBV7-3 ASRPGQGSGELF
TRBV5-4 ASKRDTYTDTQY
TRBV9 ASSVSLASSGETQY
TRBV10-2 ASSLQADEKLF
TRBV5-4 ASSLGGGHNEQF
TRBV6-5 ASSWTEMGELF
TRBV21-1 ASSIRRGLTRTEAF
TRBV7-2 ASRNGRSSGYT
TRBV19 ASSKIDRGMVNTEAF
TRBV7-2 ASSFSSANTEAF
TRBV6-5 ASSYSWGGSGYGYT
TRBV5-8 ASSTYEQY
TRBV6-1 ASSGSSSGANVLT
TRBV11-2 ASSLTGTGGNEQF
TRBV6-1 ASSDFWDSNQPQH
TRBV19 ASKRNSGNTIY
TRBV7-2 ASSLAHGSSYEQY
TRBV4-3 ASSQDPGLAGGYEQY
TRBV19 ASRIQQGPTGELF